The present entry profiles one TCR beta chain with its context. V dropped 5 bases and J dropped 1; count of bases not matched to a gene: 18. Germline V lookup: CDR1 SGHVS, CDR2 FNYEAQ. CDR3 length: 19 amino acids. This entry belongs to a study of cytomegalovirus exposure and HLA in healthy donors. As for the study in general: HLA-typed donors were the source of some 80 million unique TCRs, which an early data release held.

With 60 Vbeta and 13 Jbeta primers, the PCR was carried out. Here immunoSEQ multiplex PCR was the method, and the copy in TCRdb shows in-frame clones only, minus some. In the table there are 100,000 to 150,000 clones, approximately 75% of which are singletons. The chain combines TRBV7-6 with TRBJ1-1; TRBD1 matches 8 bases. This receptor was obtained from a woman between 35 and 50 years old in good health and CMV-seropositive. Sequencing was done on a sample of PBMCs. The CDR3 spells CASSTLVDRVESGNTEAFF. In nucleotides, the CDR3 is TGTGCCAGCAGCACTCTGGTGGACAGGGTCGAGTCAGGGAACACTGAAGCTTTCTTT. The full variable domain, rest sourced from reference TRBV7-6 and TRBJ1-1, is GAGVSQSPRYKVTKRGQDVALRCDPISGHVSLYWYRQALGQGPEFLTYFNYEAQQDKSGLPNDRFSAERPEGSISTLTIQRTEQRDSAMYRCASSTLVDRVESGNTEAFFGQGTRLTVV.